Following are 11 T cell receptor beta chains from one sample sequenced in a study of shared clonotypes between healthy human individuals (TCRdb year 2020). The library was generated by the immunoSEQ multiplex PCR assay. Drawn from immuneACCESS, this table holds only the in-frame rearrangements with V and J called that TCRdb kept. Clones are partly lost; checked studies trace under half to an unresolved V gene and leave the rest unexplained. In this sample the table shows 600,000 to 750,000 clones, approximately 72% of which occur a single time. Jointly, the top ten make up about 1.8% of the sample. Sequencing was done on a sample of memory CD4+ T cells sorted from blood. This specimen's cell subset or site label, per the study, means: CD45RA-negative fraction. The receptors originated from a woman in her 30s in good health.

The genes are TRBV4-2 and TRBJ1-2; D unclear. The V and J ends lost 6 bases and 4 bases respectively, with 18 bases between them. The germline V gene has CDR1 LGHNA and CDR2 YNFKEQ. CDR3 length: 15 residues. CDR3 nucleotides: TGTGCCAGCAGGCACAATGGAGGAACGGCCTATGGCTACACCTTC. Protein: CASRHNGGTAYGYTF.

This clone occurred once. V is TRBV11-2 and J is TRBJ2-1; a weak D match, TRBD2 (6 bases). CDR3 length equals 18 residues. Trimming left V 4 bases short and J 0 bases short, with 19 bases between. Germline CDR1 and CDR2: SGHAT and FQNNGV. Written as DNA, the CDR3 is TGTGCCAGCAGCTGGGGGAGGAGTGGGCTGGGCTCCTACAATGAGCAGTTCTTC. This encodes CASSWGRSGLGSYNEQFF.

The chain employs TRBV7-9 and TRBJ1-4, with D unresolved. There are 16 residues in the CDR3. Germline assignment: CDR1 SEHNR and CDR2 FQNEAQ (reference sequence). Between the trimmed V and J ends, which lost 4 bases and 8 bases, there was a span of 20 bases. The CDR3 spells CASSSAAAVTREKLFF. The CDR3 nucleotides read TGTGCCAGCAGCTCAGCGGCGGCCGTTACTCGGGAAAAACTGTTTTTT. The full variable domain, rest sourced from reference TRBV7-9 and TRBJ1-4, is DTGVSQNPRHKITKRGQNVTFRCDPISEHNRLYWYRQTLGQGPEFLTYFQNEAQLEKSRLLSDRFSAERPKGSFSTLEIQRTEQGDSAMYLCASSSAAAVTREKLFFGSGTQLSVL.

The chain carries TRBV6-6 and TRBJ1-1, with D maybe TRBD1 (5 bases). This CDR3 is 14 amino acids long. Germline CDR1 MNHNY, CDR2 SVGAGI (reference sequence). Trimming took off 6 bases at V and 3 bases at J, with 14 bases between the two ends. The CDR3 sequence: CASSELQVHTEAFF. The DNA of the CDR3 is TGTGCCAGCAGCGAACTACAGGTTCACACTGAAGCTTTCTTT.

Notes on this clone: A read error is the likely source, as a far larger clone sits one nucleotide away. The chain joins TRBV2 to TRBJ2-7, with unresolved D. V shed 4 bases and J shed 0 bases, with 1 base lying between them. Germline V lookup: CDR1 SNHLY, CDR2 FYNNEI. This CDR3 spans 11 amino acids. DNA of the CDR3: TGTGCCAGCAGTGCCTCCTACGAGCAGTACTTC. Translation: CASSASYEQYF. Drawing the rest from reference TRBV2 and TRBJ2-7, the complete variable domain is EPEVTQTPSHQVTQMGQEVILRCVPISNHLYFYWYRQILGQKVEFLVSFYNNEISEKSEIFDDQFSVERPDGSNFTLKIRSTKLEDSAMYFCASSASYEQYFGPGTRLTVT.

The DNA for the CDR3 is TGTGCCAGCAGTACCCGAAACACAGATACGCAGTATTTT. Amino acids: CASSTRNTDTQYF. This chain uses TRBV6-1 with TRBJ2-3; D call uncertain. This CDR3 comprises 13 residues. V was pared by 5 bases and J by 2 bases, with 8 bases between. CDR1 and CDR2 (germline): MNHNS, SASEGT.

The rearrangement joins TRBV5-1 to TRBJ2-1; D is unresolved. The CDR3 runs to 15 residues. Germline CDR1 SGHRS, CDR2 YFSETQ. V was trimmed by 4 bases and J by 0 bases, leaving 11 bases between them. CDR3 nucleotide sequence: TGCGCCAGCAGCGGTGATCGGAGCTCCTACAATGAGCAGTTCTTC. Its translation: CASSGDRSSYNEQFF.

The rearrangement links TRBV18 to TRBJ2-1; 7 bases line up with TRBD2. The CDR3 loop spans 13 amino acids. V dropped 6 bases and J dropped 7; count of bases not matched to a gene: 6. Germline lookup yields CDR1 KGHSH and CDR2 LQKENI. The CDR3 here is CASSTGEGNEQFF. The DNA of the CDR3 is TGTGCCAGCTCGACCGGGGAGGGGAATGAGCAGTTCTTC.

This chain uses TRBV21-1 with TRBJ1-2; TRBD1 was called by the table and not checked on the DNA. TRBV21-1 is listed as a pseudogene. The CDR3 totals 14 residues. CDR3: CATPVQEEPSGYTF. The CDR3, as DNA: TGTGCCACCCCTGTACAGGAAGAGCCCTCCGGCTACACCTTC.

V gene TRBV6-5 combines with J gene TRBJ2-1; D is uncertain. The V gene's germline CDR1 is MNHEY and CDR2 SVGAGI. Deletions cut 2 bases from V and 9 bases from J, with 5 bases between. The CDR3 has 11 amino acids. The CDR3 sequence: CASSYEGEQFF. In DNA, the CDR3 is TGTGCCAGCAGTTACGAAGGTGAGCAGTTCTTC.

This chain uses TRBV18 with TRBJ2-1; 11 bases agree with TRBD2. The CDR3 sequence is 14 residues long. Germline V gene sequence: CDR1 KGHSH, CDR2 LQKENI. The V and J ends lost 8 bases and 4 bases, in that order; junction bases with no gene match: 4. The CDR3 region is CASQGLAAYNEQFF. The CDR3 DNA is TGTGCCAGCCAGGGACTAGCGGCGTACAATGAGCAGTTCTTC.